The rows below give T cell receptor beta chains drawn from one sample of a study of Graves' ophthalmopathy and Graves' hyperthyroidism. TCRdb re-derived calls from the multiplex PCR reads in MiXCR, one entry per CDR3 protein. The sample shows 740,000 or so distinct CDR3 sequences, roughly two fifths of them seen only once. Material for sequencing was peripheral blood. These receptor sequences come from an adult man with Graves' ophthalmopathy. Both conserved end residues are part of each CDR3. Each record gives: V gene, J gene, clone size, D gene, CDR3 protein, CDR3 DNA. The D gene is left open where the match is weak. Clone sizes are given selectively: once, few, many, or a class where the clone is expanded.

TRBV7-6,TRBJ2-6,many,NA,CASSLVPGKRSGANVLTF,TGTGCCAGCAGCTTAGTTCCAGGGAAACGATCTGGGGCCAACGTCCTGACTTTC
TRBV7-2,TRBJ2-1,NA,NA,CASSPKGLFEQFF,TGTGCCAGCAGCCCAAAAGGACTGTTTGAGCAGTTCTTC
TRBV29-1,TRBJ1-2,NA,NA,CSPAGERNGYTF,TGCAGCCCCGCCGGTGAACGGAATGGCTACACCTTC
TRBV6-5,TRBJ2-7,NA,NA,CASSIRTGTSYEQYF,TGTGCCAGCAGTATCAGGACCGGGACAAGCTACGAGCAGTACTTC
TRBV5-1,TRBJ1-3,few,NA,CASSPSEGDGGNTIYF,TGCGCCAGCAGCCCCTCCGAGGGTGACGGTGGAAACACCATATATTTT
TRBV20-1,TRBJ1-6,NA,NA,CSARGPETPFQSPLHF,TGCAGTGCTAGGGGTCCGGAGACACCGTTTCAATCACCCCTCCACTTT
TRBV5-5,TRBJ2-7,NA,NA,CASSFAGTPYEQYF,TGTGCCAGCAGCTTTGCCGGGACACCATACGAGCAGTACTTC
TRBV7-6,TRBJ2-2,NA,TRBD1,CASSKQGQMAGEPFF,TGTGCCAGCAGCAAGCAGGGACAGATGGCCGGGGAGCCGTTTTTT
TRBV7-9,TRBJ2-2,NA,NA,CASSSSLGGERGELFF,TGTGCCAGCAGCTCCTCATTGGGCGGGGAACGTGGGGAGCTGTTTTTT
TRBV2,TRBJ1-5,many,NA,CASSDGRLGSNQPQHF,TGTGCCAGCAGTGATGGAAGGCTGGGTAGCAATCAGCCCCAGCATTTT
TRBV5-1,TRBJ1-4,many,NA,CASSLLSTGEKLFF,TGCGCCAGCAGCTTGCTGAGTACGGGGGAAAAACTGTTTTTT
TRBV27,TRBJ1-6,NA,NA,CARSRRHSPLHF,TGTGCCAGAAGTAGGCGGCATTCACCCCTCCACTTT
TRBV25-1,TRBJ2-2,NA,NA,CASSRQSTGELFF,TGTGCCAGCAGCCGGCAGTCCACCGGGGAGCTGTTTTTT
TRBV11-1,TRBJ1-1,NA,NA,CASSPLGNSGVGTEAFF,TGTGCCAGCTCACCACTGGGGAACAGTGGTGTGGGCACTGAAGCTTTCTTT
TRBV2,TRBJ1-5,NA,NA,CASSEVRWVASGYSNQPQHF,TGTGCCAGCAGTGAAGTCCGATGGGTGGCCAGCGGCTATAGCAATCAGCCCCAGCATTTT
TRBV2,TRBJ2-5,many,NA,CASSYLVQETQYF,TGTGCCAGCAGTTACCTGGTCCAAGAGACCCAGTACTTC
TRBV6-1,TRBJ1-1,once,NA,CASRTEGYTEAFF,TGTGCCAGCCGGACGGAGGGGTACACTGAAGCTTTCTTT
TRBV15,TRBJ1-2,many,NA,CATSTRQANYGYTF,TGTGCCACCAGCACAAGACAGGCGAACTATGGCTACACCTTC
TRBV7-2,TRBJ2-2,NA,TRBD1,CAWSTSWTGPTGELFF,TGTGCCTGGAGTACCTCTTGGACAGGGCCCACCGGGGAGCTGTTTTTT
TRBV7-9,TRBJ1-2,few,NA,CASSLGLKYGYTF,TGTGCCAGCAGCTTAGGCCTTAAGTATGGCTACACCTTC
TRBV5-6,TRBJ1-4,NA,TRBD1,CASSLGWGQINEKLFF,TGTGCCAGCAGCTTGGGATGGGGACAGATAAATGAAAAACTGTTTTTT
TRBV6-5,TRBJ1-1,NA,NA,CASRDLSRPDRAFF,TGTGCCAGCAGGGACCTTAGCCGACCTGATCGAGCTTTCTTT
TRBV7-9,TRBJ2-6,NA,NA,CASSLAHRAHVLTF,TGTGCCAGCAGCTTAGCGCATCGGGCCCACGTCCTGACTTTC
TRBV5-1,TRBJ1-1,NA,NA,CASSSTTANTEAFF,TGCGCCAGCAGCTCTACCACAGCTAACACTGAAGCTTTCTTT
TRBV7-9,TRBJ1-4,few,NA,CASSLGRTKSTNEKLFF,TGTGCCAGCAGCTTGGGACGGACTAAATCAACTAATGAAAAACTGTTTTTT
TRBV9,TRBJ1-1,NA,NA,CASSVGGSEGTEAFF,TGTGCCAGCAGCGTAGGGGGGTCCGAGGGGACTGAAGCTTTCTTT
TRBV7-8,TRBJ1-2,many,NA,CASSLDNAISYTF,TGTGCCAGCAGCCTTGACAACGCGATTAGCTACACCTTC
TRBV7-2,TRBJ1-4,many,NA,CASSLGNENLFF,TGTGCCAGCAGCTTAGGTAACGAGAACCTGTTTTTT
TRBV5-8,TRBJ1-1,many,NA,CASSLAGSRAEAFF,TGTGCCAGCAGCTTGGCCGGGTCACGAGCTGAAGCTTTCTTT
TRBV7-2,TRBJ1-3,NA,NA,CASSLAGRGGSGNTIYF,TGTGCCAGCAGTTTAGCGGGCAGAGGAGGCTCTGGAAACACCATATATTTT
TRBV20-1,TRBJ2-5,NA,TRBD2,CSARDVAGAPQETQYF,TGCAGTGCTAGAGATGTTGCGGGAGCTCCCCAAGAGACCCAGTACTTC
TRBV2,TRBJ1-2,few,TRBD1,CASRTGVGGYTF,TGTGCCAGCAGGACAGGGGTTGGTGGCTACACCTTC
TRBV10-3,TRBJ2-7,many,NA,CAISESAGDYEQYF,TGTGCCATCAGTGAGTCGGCAGGAGACTACGAGCAGTACTTC
TRBV24-1,TRBJ1-5,few,NA,CASSLYRRGNQPQHF,TGTGCCAGCAGTCTCTATAGACGAGGCAATCAGCCCCAGCATTTT
TRBV2,TRBJ1-1,many,NA,CASSDTNTEAFF,TGTGCCAGCAGTGATACGAACACTGAAGCTTTCTTT
TRBV10-3,TRBJ1-1,NA,NA,CASMLGLNTEAFF,TGTGCCAGCATGTTAGGCTTAAACACTGAAGCTTTCTTT
TRBV10-3,TRBJ1-5,many,NA,CASKEGQPNQPQHF,TGTGCCAGCAAAGAAGGACAGCCTAATCAGCCCCAGCATTTT
TRBV25-1,TRBJ2-2,few,NA,CASSSENSGELFF,TGTGCCAGCAGTAGTGAGAACTCCGGGGAGCTGTTTTTT
TRBV29-1,TRBJ1-2,NA,NA,CSVAAGAGYTF,TGCAGCGTTGCGGCAGGGGCGGGCTACACCTTC
TRBV7-8,TRBJ1-4,NA,NA,CASSLNPAGLNEKLVF,TGTGCCAGCAGTCTTAACCCAGCGGGGTTAAATGAAAAACTGGTTTTT
TRBV7-9,TRBJ1-2,few,NA,CASSLVGGRSNYGYTF,TGTGCCAGCAGCTTGGTGGGGGGGAGGTCTAACTATGGCTACACCTTC
TRBV29-1,TRBJ1-2,NA,NA,CSRGSQGRNYGYTF,TGCAGCAGGGGGTCGCAGGGGCGGAACTATGGCTACACCTTC
TRBV25-1,TRBJ1-4,NA,TRBD1,CASSLGQEVGLFF,TGTGCCAGCAGTTTAGGACAGGAGGTTGGGCTGTTTTTT
TRBV7-9,TRBJ1-1,many,TRBD1,CASSVAGPGGDTEAFF,TGTGCCAGCAGCGTAGCCGGCCCAGGGGGCGACACTGAAGCTTTCTTT
TRBV2,TRBJ1-1,NA,NA,CASSPGTTTNTEAFF,TGTGCCAGCAGCCCTGGGACAACTACGAACACTGAAGCTTTCTTT
TRBV20-1,TRBJ1-6,NA,NA,CSARAGRTPLHF,TGCAGTGCTAGAGCTGGGAGGACACCCCTCCACTTT
TRBV29-1,TRBJ2-7,NA,NA,CSVVSISYEQYF,TGCAGCGTTGTATCCATCTCCTACGAGCAGTACTTC
TRBV20-1,TRBJ1-1,NA,NA,CSARRGSHTVNTEAFF,TGCAGTGCTAGAAGGGGCTCCCACACAGTGAACACTGAAGCTTTCTTT
TRBV4-3,TRBJ2-7,NA,TRBD2,CASSPAIGTSGSYEQYF,TGCGCCAGCAGCCCCGCAATTGGGACTAGCGGGAGTTACGAGCAGTACTTC
TRBV2,TRBJ2-7,few,NA,CASSYSTGNYEQYF,TGTGCCAGCAGTTACTCAACGGGTAACTACGAGCAGTACTTC
TRBV25-1,TRBJ2-2,once,NA,CAWSVGVNGELFF,TGTGCCTGGAGTGTAGGGGTCAACGGGGAGCTGTTTTTT
TRBV29-1,TRBJ1-1,NA,NA,CSVERRGAAFF,TGCAGCGTTGAGAGACGGGGGGCGGCTTTCTTT
TRBV5-1,TRBJ1-3,NA,NA,CASSLDHNSGNTIYF,TGCGCCAGCAGCTTGGACCACAACTCTGGAAACACCATATATTTT
TRBV9,TRBJ2-5,NA,NA,CASSVGGRGQETQYF,TGTGCCAGCAGCGTAGGAGGGCGCGGCCAAGAGACCCAGTACTTC
TRBV2,TRBJ1-2,NA,TRBD1,CASSGQGVVHGYTF,TGTGCCAGCAGTGGCCAGGGGGTGGTTCATGGCTACACCTTC
TRBV29-1,TRBJ1-1,NA,NA,CSLSFRNTEAFF,TGCAGCCTATCGTTCAGAAACACTGAAGCTTTCTTT
TRBV4-3,TRBJ1-6,NA,NA,CASSLDLKTNSPLHF,TGCGCCAGCAGCCTAGATCTGAAAACTAATTCACCCCTCCACTTT
TRBV7-9,TRBJ1-2,many,NA,CASSAVTPNYGYTF,TGTGCCAGCAGCGCAGTAACGCCTAACTATGGCTACACCTTC
TRBV19,TRBJ1-5,NA,NA,CAWSRGNRGNQPQHF,TGTGCCTGGAGTCGGGGGAATCGGGGCAATCAGCCCCAGCATTTT